These T cell receptor beta chains were read from a single sample in a study of blood T cells in healthy people across ages. MiXCR was run by TCRdb on the 5' RACE reads, yielding one entry per CDR3 protein. This table holds some 920,000 distinct CDR3 sequences, roughly half found once. Material for sequencing was blood. The receptors were sampled from a woman aged 60-75 years in good health. CDR3s include the opening cysteine and the closing phenylalanine or tryptophan. Fields, in order: V gene, D gene, clone size, J gene, CDR3 protein, CDR3 DNA. A D gene is named only where the DNA matches it firmly. Some rows mark clone size as missing; the rest say once, few, many or name a class of expanded clone.

V: TRBV7-3; D: TRBD1; size: .; J: TRBJ2-7; CDR3: CASSLMGGQGHEQYF; DNA: TGTGCCAGCAGCTTAATGGGGGGACAGGGCCACGAGCAGTACTTC
V: TRBV14; D: .; size: .; J: TRBJ1-2; CDR3: CASSPAGTGYGYTF; DNA: TGTGCCAGCAGCCCCGCCGGAACGGGGTATGGCTACACCTTC
V: TRBV3-1; D: .; size: few; J: TRBJ2-5; CDR3: CASSQAGTIGTQYF; DNA: TGTGCCAGCAGCCAGGCAGGGACAATTGGGACCCAGTACTTC
V: TRBV5-5; D: TRBD2; size: .; J: TRBJ2-7; CDR3: CASRAPGGTYEQYF; DNA: TGTGCCAGCAGGGCCCCGGGGGGAACCTACGAGCAGTACTTC
V: TRBV28; D: TRBD1; size: .; J: TRBJ1-5; CDR3: CASRGQGFGNQPQHF; DNA: TGTGCCAGCAGGGGACAGGGGTTTGGCAATCAGCCCCAGCATTTT
V: TRBV5-1; D: TRBD1; size: few; J: TRBJ1-2; CDR3: CASSRDRMYGYTF; DNA: TGCGCCAGCAGTAGGGACAGGATGTATGGCTACACCTTC
V: TRBV28; D: TRBD2; size: few; J: TRBJ2-7; CDR3: CASSAPWEGSGYEQYF; DNA: TGTGCCAGCAGCGCCCCTTGGGAGGGGAGCGGCTACGAGCAGTACTTC
V: TRBV2; D: TRBD1; size: .; J: TRBJ2-5; CDR3: CASRNLDREYQETQYF; DNA: TGTGCCAGCAGAAACTTGGACAGGGAATACCAAGAGACCCAGTACTTC
V: TRBV3-1; D: .; size: .; J: TRBJ2-5; CDR3: CASSQGTGLWETQYF; DNA: TGTGCCAGCAGCCAAGGCACGGGGCTTTGGGAGACCCAGTACTTC
V: TRBV3-1; D: .; size: few; J: TRBJ2-7; CDR3: CASSQDRVGAYEQYF; DNA: TGTGCCAGCAGCCAAGATCGAGTGGGAGCCTACGAGCAGTACTTC
V: TRBV18; D: .; size: .; J: TRBJ2-3; CDR3: CTSSPLTAQRTDTQYF; DNA: TGTACCAGCTCACCTTTGACAGCCCAACGCACAGATACGCAGTATTTT
V: TRBV10-3; D: .; size: .; J: TRBJ2-5; CDR3: CAIRGQTETQYF; DNA: TGTGCCATCAGGGGGCAGACGGAGACCCAGTACTTC
V: TRBV27; D: TRBD2; size: .; J: TRBJ2-3; CDR3: CASSRTSGIPDTQYF; DNA: TGTGCCAGCAGTAGGACTAGCGGGATTCCAGATACGCAGTATTTT
V: TRBV3-1; D: .; size: few; J: TRBJ2-5; CDR3: CASSQDLDITRETQYF; DNA: TGTGCCAGCAGCCAAGACCTAGACATAACAAGAGAGACCCAGTACTTC
V: TRBV4-3; D: TRBD1; size: .; J: TRBJ1-4; CDR3: CASSQSGTGVGSWEKLFF; DNA: TGCGCCAGCAGCCAATCCGGGACAGGGGTCGGGAGTTGGGAAAAACTGTTTTTT
V: TRBV5-5; D: .; size: .; J: TRBJ2-1; CDR3: CASSPDRSQYNEQFF; DNA: TGTGCCAGCAGCCCCGATCGGTCCCAATACAATGAGCAGTTCTTC
V: TRBV7-9; D: .; size: .; J: TRBJ2-5; CDR3: CASSLKAAKETQYF; DNA: TGTGCCAGCAGCCTCAAAGCTGCCAAAGAGACCCAGTACTTC
V: TRBV7-2; D: .; size: .; J: TRBJ2-5; CDR3: CASSIWTTQETQYF; DNA: TGTGCCAGCAGCATCTGGACAACTCAAGAGACCCAGTACTTC
V: TRBV28; D: TRBD1; size: .; J: TRBJ2-3; CDR3: CASSPYLTGLRDTQYF; DNA: TGTGCCAGCAGTCCTTACCTGACAGGGTTGAGAGATACGCAGTATTTT
V: TRBV28; D: TRBD1; size: .; J: TRBJ1-5; CDR3: CASRNQGAVEPQHF; DNA: TGTGCCAGCAGGAACCAGGGGGCCGTTGAGCCCCAGCATTTT
V: TRBV15; D: .; size: many; J: TRBJ2-1; CDR3: CATSRDLAVQFF; DNA: TGTGCCACCAGCAGAGATCTTGCGGTGCAGTTCTTC
V: TRBV3-1; D: TRBD1; size: .; J: TRBJ2-7; CDR3: CASSQDLGQGFTTYEQYF; DNA: TGTGCCAGCAGCCAAGATCTCGGACAGGGGTTTACAACCTACGAGCAGTACTTC
V: TRBV3-1; D: .; size: .; J: TRBJ2-7; CDR3: CASSQVVGIYEQYF; DNA: TGTGCCAGCAGCCAGGTCGTAGGAATCTACGAGCAGTACTTC
V: TRBV15; D: TRBD1; size: few; J: TRBJ2-3; CDR3: CATSRQRTGSVTDTQYF; DNA: TGTGCCACCAGCAGACAACGGACAGGTTCGGTAACAGATACGCAGTATTTT
V: TRBV11-2; D: .; size: few; J: TRBJ2-5; CDR3: CASSLLGWEETQYF; DNA: TGTGCCAGCAGCTTGCTTGGGTGGGAAGAGACCCAGTACTTC
V: TRBV7-9; D: TRBD2; size: .; J: TRBJ2-3; CDR3: CASSSWGTRSIGGTDTQYF; DNA: TGTGCCAGCAGCTCTTGGGGGACTAGAAGTATTGGAGGCACAGATACGCAGTATTTT
V: TRBV18; D: .; size: .; J: TRBJ2-4; CDR3: CASSPGADSKNIQYF; DNA: TGTGCCAGCTCACCAGGAGCGGATAGCAAAAACATTCAGTACTTC
V: TRBV7-9; D: .; size: .; J: TRBJ2-1; CDR3: CASSFLAVYNEQFF; DNA: TGTGCCAGCAGCTTTCTCGCGGTCTACAATGAGCAGTTCTTC